These 18 T cell receptor beta chains were sequenced from one sample in a study of blood T cell repertoires in COVID-19. The repertoire was sequenced with immunoSEQ multiplex PCR; TCRdb's copy has only in-frame clones and lacks some. This sample yields about 230,000 clones, of which approximately 80% are seen a single time; 1.4% belongs to the top ten. The sequencing input was peripheral blood. Receptors originate from a middle-aged woman who had recovered from COVID-19.

V usage is TRBV6-4 and J usage is TRBJ2-7; D unresolved. Germline V CDR1 and CDR2: MRHNA, SNTAGT. Trimming took 6 bases from V and 0 from J, leaving 12 bases between them. This CDR3 contains 14 residues. The CDR3 loop is CASRKTLTSYEQYF. CDR3 nucleotide sequence: TGTGCCAGCAGGAAGACACTCACCTCCTACGAGCAGTACTTC.

The chain is built from TRBV5-1 and TRBJ2-2, with TRBD1 matching over 7 bases. The CDR3 is made up of 13 amino acids. Per germline, CDR1 SGHRS and CDR2 YFSETQ. J lost 4 bases, V lost 4 bases, and 1 base had no gene match. The CDR3 here is CASSRQGTGELFF. CDR3 DNA sequence: TGCGCCAGCAGCCGACAGGGCACCGGGGAGCTGTTTTTT. Full variable domain (outside the CDR3, taken from reference TRBV5-1 and TRBJ2-2): KAGVTQTPRYLIKTRGQQVTLSCSPISGHRSVSWYQQTPGQGLQFLFEYFSETQRNKGNFPGRFSGRQFSNSRSEMNVSTLELGDSALYLCASSRQGTGELFFGEGSRLTVL.

This clone came up once. V usage is TRBV6-5 and J usage is TRBJ1-5, with D perhaps matching TRBD1 (6 bases). The germline V gene encodes CDR1 MNHEY and CDR2 SVGAGI. The CDR3 loop spans 13 amino acids. Trimming left V 7 bases short and J 6 bases short, with 13 bases between. In DNA, the CDR3 is TGTGCCAGCAAAATGACAGGATCTCAGCCCCAGCATTTT. Amino acid sequence: CASKMTGSQPQHF.

This clone was seen a handful of times. The chain carries TRBV9 and TRBJ2-6; D unclear. Trimming stripped 4 bases from V and 0 bases from J, with 17 bases between. CDR3 size: 18 residues. CDR1 is SGDLS and CDR2 is YYNGEE in the germline V gene. CDR3 sequence: CASSPLGRLISGANVLTF. The CDR3 coding sequence is TGTGCCAGCAGCCCCCTTGGGCGTCTTATCTCTGGGGCCAACGTCCTGACTTTC. The full variable domain, with the rest looked up from reference TRBV9 and TRBJ2-6, is DSGVTQTPKHLITATGQRVTLRCSPRSGDLSVYWYQQSLDQGLQFLIQYYNGEERAKGNILERFSAQQFPDLHSELNLSSLELGDSALYFCASSPLGRLISGANVLTFGAGSRLTVL.

This clone was counted once. This rearrangement joins TRBV19 to TRBJ2-3; TRBD2 matches 8 bases. Germline V lookup: CDR1 LNHDA, CDR2 SQIVND (reference sequence). J was trimmed by 5 bases and V by 3 bases; bases with no gene match: 19. This CDR3 is built from 19 residues. The CDR3 sequence is CASSMRFRGPAGEGDTQYF. The CDR3 DNA reads as TGTGCCAGTAGTATGAGATTTCGGGGTCCAGCGGGGGAGGGAGATACGCAGTATTTT.

The rearrangement joins TRBV7-6 to TRBJ1-1; D is possibly TRBD1 (6 bases). V lost 4 bases and J 1 base, leaving 10 bases between the germline ends. The germline CDR1 and CDR2 sequences are SGHVS and FNYEAQ. This CDR3 spans 14 amino acids. CDR3 region: CASSSQTGNTEAFF. CDR3 nucleotide sequence: TGTGCCAGCAGCTCTCAGACAGGGAACACTGAAGCTTTCTTT.

The chain combines TRBV10-1 with TRBJ2-1, with D hard to call. This CDR3 comprises 13 residues. Germline V CDR1 and CDR2: WNHNN, SYGVQD (reference sequence). Between the trimmed V and J ends, which lost 0 bases and 10 bases, there was a span of 10 bases. This CDR3 is CASSESLGSEQFF. The CDR3 region has the DNA TGCGCCAGCAGTGAGTCCCTAGGAAGCGAGCAGTTCTTC.

The chain combines TRBV7-3 with TRBJ2-7, with 11 bases fitting TRBD1. The CDR3 loop spans 14 amino acids. V shed 5 bases, J shed 3 bases, and the junction held 3 bases outside the gene matches. CDR1 is SGHTA and CDR2 is FQGTGA in the germline V gene. The CDR3, as DNA: TGTGCCAGCAGCACGGGACAGGGGGTCTACGAGCAGTACTTC. This translates into CASSTGQGVYEQYF.

The chain couples TRBV4-3 to TRBJ1-4; D remains unclear. The CDR3 is made up of 17 amino acids. Trimming cost V 0 bases and J 5 bases, with 16 bases left between them. CDR1 and CDR2 from the germline V gene are LGHNA and YSLEER. For the CDR3, the DNA is TGCGCCAGCAGCCAAGATCTCCAGGCCCCCCGCAATGAAAAACTGTTTTTT. Protein product: CASSQDLQAPRNEKLFF.

The chain combines TRBV4-3 with TRBJ2-7; 14 nucleotides agree with TRBD2. V shed 1 base, J shed 4 bases, and the junction held 0 bases outside the gene matches. Germline assignment: CDR1 LGHNA and CDR2 YSLEER. The CDR3 is 15 residues long. The CDR3 nucleotides read TGCGCCAGCAGCCAAGGACTAGCGGGGGGGTACGAGCAGTACTTC. Its protein product is CASSQGLAGGYEQYF.

V and J are TRBV5-1 and TRBJ2-3; D possibly corresponds to TRBD2 (6 bases). This CDR3 spans 13 amino acids. V gave up 7 bases and J gave up 2 bases, with 11 bases separating them. Germline V gene data show CDR1 as SGHRS and CDR2 as YFSETQ. Here the CDR3 DNA reads TGCGCCAGCCAGACGGGGGACACAGATACGCAGTATTTT. It translates to CASQTGDTDTQYF. Full variable domain (rest looked up from reference TRBV5-1 and TRBJ2-3): KAGVTQTPRYLIKTRGQQVTLSCSPISGHRSVSWYQQTPGQGLQFLFEYFSETQRNKGNFPGRFSGRQFSNSRSEMNVSTLELGDSALYLCASQTGDTDTQYFGPGTRLTVL.

CDR3 sequence: CASSYSADNYGYTF. The CDR3 region has the DNA TGTGCCAGCAGTTACTCGGCCGATAACTATGGCTACACCTTC. The chain joins TRBV6-5 to TRBJ1-2, with unresolved D. Germline V gene data show CDR1 as MNHEY and CDR2 as SVGAGI. V was pared by 0 bases and J by 1 base, with 6 bases between. The CDR3 extends over 14 amino acids.

The V gene is TRBV28, the J gene TRBJ1-1, with a possible D match to TRBD1 (6 bases). Germline V lookup: CDR1 MDHEN, CDR2 SYDVKM. CDR3 length equals 15 residues. Trimming took 5 bases from V and 1 from J, leaving 14 bases between them. In DNA form, the CDR3 reads TGTGCCAGCAGTCCGACAGGTAAGGGGAACACTGAAGCTTTCTTT. It yields the protein CASSPTGKGNTEAFF.

The chain recombines TRBV12-5 with TRBJ1-5; D remains ambiguous. CDR3 size: 13 residues. CDR1 is LGHNT and CDR2 is FRNRAP in the germline V gene. V was pared by 5 bases and J by 4 bases, with 9 bases between. The CDR3 loop is CASGLRGNQPQHF. Written as DNA, the CDR3 is TGTGCTAGTGGTCTCAGAGGGAATCAGCCCCAGCATTTT.

The rearrangement joins TRBV19 to TRBJ1-6, with TRBD1 matching over 8 bases. The CDR3 totals 14 residues. V lost 6 bases, J lost 7 bases, and 5 bases stayed unmatched. The germline gives CDR1 LNHDA, CDR2 SQIVND (reference sequence). DNA of the CDR3: TGTGCCAGTAGCCAAACAGGGGGAAATTCACCCCTCCACTTT. It yields the protein CASSQTGGNSPLHF.

The V gene is TRBV6-2 or TRBV6-3, the J gene TRBJ2-5; unclear D gene. CDR1 is MNHEY, CDR2 SVGEGT, per germline. There are 14 residues in the CDR3. The ends were cut back, 3 bases at V and 2 bases at J, with 10 bases in the middle. CDR3 loop: CASSYFPKQETQYF. The CDR3 nucleotides are TGTGCCAGCAGTTATTTCCCTAAACAAGAGACCCAGTACTTC.

The chain combines TRBV10-2 with TRBJ2-7; 7 positions match TRBD1. Germline assignment: CDR1 WSHSY and CDR2 SAAADI. The CDR3 has 13 residues. V trimming: 4 bases; J trimming: 5 bases; junction bases outside the gene matches: 5. The CDR3 loop is CASSANRGNEQYF. For the CDR3, the DNA is TGCGCCAGCAGTGCGAACAGGGGTAACGAGCAGTACTTC.

The rearrangement uses TRBV7-9 and TRBJ1-1; 9 nucleotides align to TRBD1. The junction had 9 bases not matched to a gene; V was cut back by 5 bases and J by 11 bases. This CDR3 has 13 residues. The germline V gene has CDR1 SEHNR and CDR2 FQNEAQ (reference sequence). Written as DNA, the CDR3 is TGTGCCAGCAGCAACCGGGACAGGGCGGTTGCTTTCTTT. This translates into CASSNRDRAVAFF.